This T cell receptor beta chain was obtained from a study of identical twins. TCRdb ran MiXCR on the 5' RACE reads and lists one entry per CDR3 protein. The sample consists of approximately 500,000 distinct CDR3 sequences, nearly 15% of them appearing once. Broader study findings: Twins' surplus sharing was weaker for beta out-of-frame sequences. Out-of-frame alpha sequences shared by twins were enriched for low generation probability.

The CDR3 runs to 13 residues. Deletions cut 10 bases from V and 11 bases from J, with 23 bases between. This clonotype was seen ten or more times. Antigen unknown. The sample was also reused in another study, on yellow fever vaccine responses in identical twins. That source reports: Twins' vaccine T cell responses were reported to seem partly convergent and partly personalized.

The chain uses TRBV12-3 or TRBV12-4 and TRBJ1-1; no clear D gene. Sequencing used CD4+ T cells sorted from blood. This sequence was found in a woman aged 18-29 years in good health. CDR3 protein: CATVPQPNLGAFF. As DNA, the CDR3 is TGTGCCACCGTGCCCCAGCCAAATCTGGGGGCTTTCTTT.